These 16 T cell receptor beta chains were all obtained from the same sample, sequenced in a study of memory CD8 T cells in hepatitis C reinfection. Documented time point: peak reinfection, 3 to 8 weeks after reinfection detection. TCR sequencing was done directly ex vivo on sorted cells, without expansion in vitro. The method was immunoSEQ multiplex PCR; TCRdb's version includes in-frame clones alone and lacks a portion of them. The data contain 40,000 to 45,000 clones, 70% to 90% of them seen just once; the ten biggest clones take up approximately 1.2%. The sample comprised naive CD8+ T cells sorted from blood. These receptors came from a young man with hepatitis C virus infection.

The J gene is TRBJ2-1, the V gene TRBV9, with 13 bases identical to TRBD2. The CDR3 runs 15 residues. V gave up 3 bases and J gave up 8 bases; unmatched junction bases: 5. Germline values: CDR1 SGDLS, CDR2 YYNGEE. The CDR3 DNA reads TGTGCCAGCAGCGGGGGACTAGCGGGATTCGATGAGCAGTTCTTC. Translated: CASSGGLAGFDEQFF.

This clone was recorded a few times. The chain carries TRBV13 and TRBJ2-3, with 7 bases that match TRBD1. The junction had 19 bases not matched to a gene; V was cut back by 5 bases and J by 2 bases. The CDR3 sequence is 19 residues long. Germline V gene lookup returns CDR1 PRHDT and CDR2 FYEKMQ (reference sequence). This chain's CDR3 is CASSLSGTALTPSTDTQYF. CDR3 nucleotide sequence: TGTGCCAGCAGCCTATCCGGGACAGCATTGACACCGTCCACAGATACGCAGTATTTT. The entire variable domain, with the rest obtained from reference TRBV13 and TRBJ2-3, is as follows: AAGVIQSPRHLIKEKRETATLKCYPIPRHDTVYWYQQGPGQDPQFLISFYEKMQSDKGSIPDRFSAQQFSDYHSELNMSSLELGDSALYFCASSLSGTALTPSTDTQYFGPGTRLTVL.

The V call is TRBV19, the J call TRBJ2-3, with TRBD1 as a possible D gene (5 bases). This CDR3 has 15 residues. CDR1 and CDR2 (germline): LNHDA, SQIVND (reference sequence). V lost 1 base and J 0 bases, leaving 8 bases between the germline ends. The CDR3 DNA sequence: TGTGCCAGTAGTATAGGGCAGGGTAGCACAGATACGCAGTATTTT. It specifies CASSIGQGSTDTQYF.

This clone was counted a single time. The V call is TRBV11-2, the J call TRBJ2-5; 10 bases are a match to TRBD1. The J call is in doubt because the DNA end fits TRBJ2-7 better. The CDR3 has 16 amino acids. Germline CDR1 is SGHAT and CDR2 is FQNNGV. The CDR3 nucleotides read TGTGCCAGCAGCTTAGTCGCCGGGACAGGGGTCACCGAGCAGTACTTC. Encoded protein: CASSLVAGTGVTEQYF.

CDR3 region: CASSFGTGSPNEQFF. The CDR3 bases are TGTGCCAGTAGTTTCGGGACAGGGTCCCCCAATGAGCAGTTCTTC. V is TRBV19 and J is TRBJ2-1; 9 bases fit TRBD1. The length of the CDR3 is 15 residues. The V and J ends lost 5 bases and 6 bases, in that order; junction bases with no gene match: 8. Germline V gene sequence: CDR1 LNHDA, CDR2 SQIVND (reference sequence).

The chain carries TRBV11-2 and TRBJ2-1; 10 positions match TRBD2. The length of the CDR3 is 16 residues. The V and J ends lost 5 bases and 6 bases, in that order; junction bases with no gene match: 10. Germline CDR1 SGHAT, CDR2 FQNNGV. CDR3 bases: TGTGCCAGCAGCCGTACCGGGACTAGCGAGGGCAATGAGCAGTTCTTC. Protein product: CASSRTGTSEGNEQFF.

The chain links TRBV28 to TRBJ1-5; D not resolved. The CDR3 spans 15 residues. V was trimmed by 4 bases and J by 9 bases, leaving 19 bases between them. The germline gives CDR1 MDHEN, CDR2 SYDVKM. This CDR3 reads CASSSLLGHEGPQHF. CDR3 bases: TGTGCCAGCAGTTCCTTATTGGGCCATGAAGGGCCCCAGCATTTT.

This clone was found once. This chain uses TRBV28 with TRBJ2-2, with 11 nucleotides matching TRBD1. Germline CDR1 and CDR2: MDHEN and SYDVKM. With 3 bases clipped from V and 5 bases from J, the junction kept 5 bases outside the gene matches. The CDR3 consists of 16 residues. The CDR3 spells CASSLDRGRGTGELFF. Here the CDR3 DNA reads TGTGCCAGCAGTTTGGACAGGGGGCGAGGAACCGGGGAGCTGTTTTTT.

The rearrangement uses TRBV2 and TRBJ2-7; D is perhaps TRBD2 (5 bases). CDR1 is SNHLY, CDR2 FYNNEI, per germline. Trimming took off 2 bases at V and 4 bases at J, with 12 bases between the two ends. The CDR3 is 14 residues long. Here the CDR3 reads CASSEMRALYEQYV. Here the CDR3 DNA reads TGTGCCAGCAGTGAAATGCGGGCGTTGTACGAGCAGTACGTC.

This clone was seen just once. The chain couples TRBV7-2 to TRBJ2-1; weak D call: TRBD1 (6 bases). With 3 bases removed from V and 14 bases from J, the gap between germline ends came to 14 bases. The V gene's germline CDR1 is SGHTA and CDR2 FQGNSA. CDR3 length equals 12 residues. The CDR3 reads CASSFTGFPEFF. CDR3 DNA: TGTGCCAGCAGCTTTACAGGGTTCCCTGAGTTCTTC.

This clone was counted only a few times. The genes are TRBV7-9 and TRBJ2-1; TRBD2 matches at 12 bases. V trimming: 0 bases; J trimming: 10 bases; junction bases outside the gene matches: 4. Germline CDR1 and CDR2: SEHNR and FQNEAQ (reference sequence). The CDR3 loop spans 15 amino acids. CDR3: CASSLALAGGEEQFF. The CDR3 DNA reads TGTGCCAGCAGCTTAGCACTAGCGGGAGGTGAGGAGCAGTTCTTC. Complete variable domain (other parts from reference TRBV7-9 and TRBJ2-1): DTGVSQNPRHKITKRGQNVTFRCDPISEHNRLYWYRQTLGQGPEFLTYFQNEAQLEKSRLLSDRFSAERPKGSFSTLEIQRTEQGDSAMYLCASSLALAGGEEQFFGPGTRLTVL.

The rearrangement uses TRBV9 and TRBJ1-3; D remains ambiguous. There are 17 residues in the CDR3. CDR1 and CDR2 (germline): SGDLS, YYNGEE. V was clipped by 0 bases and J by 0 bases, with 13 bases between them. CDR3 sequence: CASSVAGGPSSGNTIYF. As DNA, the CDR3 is TGTGCCAGCAGCGTAGCTGGAGGCCCCTCCTCTGGAAACACCATATATTTT.

CDR3 in amino acids: CASSEWSYSSGVYGYTF. The DNA for the CDR3 is TGTGCCAGCAGTGAATGGAGCTATAGTTCGGGGGTCTATGGCTACACCTTC. The chain joins TRBV6-4 to TRBJ1-2, with a possible D match to TRBD1 (5 bases). Deletions cut 3 bases from V and 4 bases from J, with 21 bases between. CDR3 length: 17 residues. Germline CDR1 is MRHNA and CDR2 is SNTAGT.

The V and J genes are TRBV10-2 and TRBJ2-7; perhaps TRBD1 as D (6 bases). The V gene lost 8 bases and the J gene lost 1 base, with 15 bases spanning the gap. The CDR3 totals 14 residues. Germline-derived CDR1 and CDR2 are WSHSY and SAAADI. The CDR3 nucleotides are TGCGCCAGCGCAACAGGGTTTAGATCCTACGAGCAGTACTTC. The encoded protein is CASATGFRSYEQYF.

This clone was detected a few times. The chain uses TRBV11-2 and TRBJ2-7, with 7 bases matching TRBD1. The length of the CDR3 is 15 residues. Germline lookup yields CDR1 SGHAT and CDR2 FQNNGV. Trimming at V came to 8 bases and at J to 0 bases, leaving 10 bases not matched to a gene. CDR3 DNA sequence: TGTGCCAGCCAGAACTCCGGGGACAGCTCCTACGAGCAGTACTTC. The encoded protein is CASQNSGDSSYEQYF.

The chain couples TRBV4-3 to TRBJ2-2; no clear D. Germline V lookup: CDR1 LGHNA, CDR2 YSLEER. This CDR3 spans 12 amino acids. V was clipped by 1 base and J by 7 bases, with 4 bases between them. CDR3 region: CASSQGVGELFF. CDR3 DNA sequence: TGCGCCAGCAGCCAAGGAGTCGGGGAGCTGTTTTTT.